This TCR beta chain was recorded in a study of blood T cell repertoires in COVID-19. Original analysis: Reference gene primers were amplified, and this amplification served to estimate nucleated cell counts. Some clones are missing from TCRdb's copy, which holds only in-frame ones; the method was immunoSEQ multiplex PCR. V and J calls and clone size are copied from that table; D and trimming were computed from the DNA. The profile shows 300,000 to 350,000 clones, roughly 91% of them singletons. The germline gives CDR1 MNHEY, CDR2 SVGEGT. The CDR3 totals 13 residues. Trimming at V came to 2 bases and at J to 2 bases, leaving 0 bases not matched to a gene.

This receptor was taken from a young woman who had recovered from COVID-19. The sequencing sample was made of PBMCs or T cells enriched from blood (not recorded which). This chain joins TRBV6-2 or TRBV6-3 and TRBJ2-7; 7 nucleotides match TRBD2. The CDR3 is CASSYGRAYEQYF. In nucleotides, the CDR3 is TGTGCCAGCAGTTACGGGAGGGCCTACGAGCAGTACTTC.